A single sample is the source of the 25 T cell receptor beta chains below, sequenced in a study of blood T cell repertoires in COVID-19 (dated by TCRdb to 2020 to 2021). The library was produced with the immunoSEQ multiplex PCR assay. The clones in this table, taken by TCRdb from immuneACCESS, are in-frame only. Not every clone is retained; where verified, under half of the shortfall comes from an unresolved V gene, and the cause of the rest is unknown. The table for this sample lists about 380,000 clones; roughly 87% of them were counted only once. Around 3% of the sample rests with the top ten. The sequenced sample consisted of PBMCs or T cells enriched from blood (not recorded which). The receptors derive from a woman in her 30s who had recovered from COVID-19.

The rearrangement uses TRBV14 and TRBJ2-1; 13 bases fit TRBD2. Germline V gives CDR1 SGHDN, CDR2 FVKESK. V was pared by 1 base and J by 4 bases, with 4 bases of the junction left unmatched. The CDR3 contains 17 residues. Here the CDR3 DNA reads TGTGCCAGCAGCCAAGCCCCGGGACTAGCGGGGTACAATGAGCAGTTCTTC. Its translation is CASSQAPGLAGYNEQFF. The full variable domain, in which reference TRBV14 and TRBJ2-1 provide the parts outside the CDR3, is EAGVTQFPSHSVIEKGQTVTLRCDPISGHDNLYWYRRVMGKEIKFLLHFVKESKQDESGMPNNRFLAERTGGTYSTLKVQPAELEDSGVYFCASSQAPGLAGYNEQFFGPGTRLTVL.

The rearrangement links TRBV30 to TRBJ2-5; D possibly corresponds to TRBD1 (5 bases). In germline, CDR1 is GTSNPN, CDR2 SVGIG (reference sequence). V was shortened by 1 base and J by 1 base, with 16 bases between the two germline ends. The CDR3 length is 16 residues. This CDR3 is CAWSAPETASQETQYF. Written as DNA, the CDR3 is TGTGCCTGGAGTGCCCCAGAGACAGCCTCCCAAGAGACCCAGTACTTC. The full variable domain, its missing parts supplied by reference TRBV30 and TRBJ2-5, is SQTIHQWPATLVQPVGSPLSLECTVEGTSNPNLYWYRQAAGRGLQLLFYSVGIGQISSEVPQNLSASRPQDRQFILSSKKLLLSDSGFYLCAWSAPETASQETQYFGPGTRLLVL.

This chain connects TRBV28 to TRBJ1-6, with D possibly being TRBD1 (5 bases). Per the germline V gene, CDR1 is MDHEN and CDR2 is SYDVKM. This CDR3 has 16 residues. The germline V and J ends were trimmed by 6 bases and 6 bases, with 18 bases remaining between them. The CDR3 nucleotides read TGTGCCAGCAGAATTCTCCTAGGGCAGGGTAATTCACCCCTCCACTTT. Translating gives CASRILLGQGNSPLHF. Full variable domain (rest looked up from reference TRBV28 and TRBJ1-6): DVKVTQSSRYLVKRTGEKVFLECVQDMDHENMFWYRQDPGLGLRLIYFSYDVKMKEKGDIPEGYSVSREKKERFSLILESASTNQTSMYLCASRILLGQGNSPLHFGNGTRLTVT.

This clone was observed once. The genes are TRBV27 and TRBJ1-3, with 8 bases fitting TRBD1. The CDR3 totals 13 residues. CDR1 and CDR2 (germline): MNHEY, SMNVEV (reference sequence). Trimming at V came to 8 bases and at J to 4 bases, leaving 4 bases not matched to a gene. CDR3 protein: CASLTGAGNTIYF. In DNA form, the CDR3 reads TGTGCCAGCCTGACAGGGGCAGGAAACACCATATATTTT.

The chain has TRBV6-5 and TRBJ1-2, with a weak D call TRBD1 (5 bases). The CDR3 has 13 amino acids. Trimming took 6 bases from V and 6 from J, leaving 14 bases between them. CDR1 and CDR2 from the germline V gene are MNHEY and SVGAGI. The CDR3 region is CASRGRGFNGYTF. The DNA for the CDR3 is TGTGCCAGCAGGGGACGGGGGTTTAATGGCTACACCTTC.

CDR3: CASSLTGGEAFF. CDR3 bases: TGTGCCAGCAGCCTTACAGGGGGAGAAGCTTTCTTT. The rearrangement uses TRBV28 and TRBJ1-1, with 8 bases fitting TRBD1. The CDR3 has 12 residues. Germline CDR1 is MDHEN and CDR2 is SYDVKM. J was trimmed by 8 bases and V by 6 bases; bases with no gene match: 5.

V gene TRBV9 combines with J gene TRBJ1-1; D call uncertain. The CDR3 runs 13 residues. Germline values: CDR1 SGDLS, CDR2 YYNGEE. Deletions cut 0 bases from V and 0 bases from J, with 3 bases between. The CDR3: CASSVVVNTEAFF. The CDR3 DNA reads as TGTGCCAGCAGCGTAGTAGTGAACACTGAAGCTTTCTTT.

Only one count was recorded for this clone. This chain uses TRBV5-1 with TRBJ1-4, with D unresolved. In germline, CDR1 is SGHRS, CDR2 YFSETQ. The CDR3 is 15 residues long. V shed 7 bases and J shed 8 bases, with 21 bases lying between them. CDR3 sequence (DNA): TGCGCCAGCGTCGGTCCTATAAGGGAGCAAGAAAAACTGTTTTTT. This gives the protein CASVGPIREQEKLFF.

This clone has a handful of counts. V gene TRBV28 combines with J gene TRBJ2-7; TRBD1 matches 10 bases. The CDR3 is made up of 16 amino acids. V dropped 1 base and J dropped 3; count of bases not matched to a gene: 6. CDR1 is MDHEN, CDR2 SYDVKM, per germline. CDR3 nucleotide sequence: TGTGCCAGCAGTTTATTGGGACAGGGGACAAACTACGAGCAGTACTTC. It codes for CASSLLGQGTNYEQYF.

This chain joins TRBV3-1 (or the pseudogene TRBV3-2) and TRBJ2-2; 11 nucleotides line up with TRBD2. The CDR3 contains 17 residues. Germline V lookup: CDR1 LGHDT, CDR2 YNNKEL (reference sequence). Trimming removed 5 bases from V and 5 bases from J; junction bases left unmatched: 10. CDR3 bases: TGTGCCAGCAGCTGGAGGGAGAGACTAGCGGGAACCGGGGAGCTGTTTTTT. It specifies CASSWRERLAGTGELFF.

The J gene is TRBJ2-1, the V gene TRBV14; 10 nucleotides agree with TRBD2. Per the germline V gene, CDR1 is SGHDN and CDR2 is FVKESK. This CDR3 has 18 residues. Losses at the gene ends were 1 base for V and 3 bases for J; bases not matched to a gene: 9. CDR3 amino acids: CASSQGWASGRYYNEQFF. Written as DNA, the CDR3 is TGTGCCAGCAGCCAAGGTTGGGCTAGCGGGAGATACTACAATGAGCAGTTCTTC.

The genes are TRBV29-1 and TRBJ2-3; D may be TRBD2 (7 bases). The CDR3 totals 15 residues. Germline V lookup: CDR1 SQVTM, CDR2 ANQGSEA. V was cut by 5 bases and J by 2 bases, with 17 bases left in between. The CDR3 DNA sequence: TGCAGCGTTTCCGGGGGAGGGGGTGCCACAGATACGCAGTATTTT. It encodes CSVSGGGGATDTQYF.

The rearrangement links TRBV16 to TRBJ1-1, with TRBD1 as a possible D gene (5 bases). Germline loops: CDR1 KGHSY, CDR2 FQNENV. The V end lost 4 bases, the J end lost 5 bases, and 14 bases lay between the germline ends. This CDR3 region has 14 residues. The CDR3 DNA sequence: TGTGCCAGCAGCCCAGTTGGGGGGGAGACTGAAGCTTTCTTT. It translates to CASSPVGGETEAFF.

The V gene is TRBV19, the J gene TRBJ1-3, with 8 bases matching TRBD1. This CDR3 has 14 amino acids. After removal of 5 bases from V and 7 bases from J, the junction contained 7 bases not matched to a gene. CDR1 LNHDA and CDR2 SQIVND come from the germline V gene (reference sequence). The CDR3 protein is CASSPRTGMNTIYF. CDR3 in DNA: TGTGCCAGTAGTCCGAGGACAGGGATGAACACCATATATTTT.

This clone was seen a few times. Other DNA variants within this sample encode the same CDR3. The chain employs TRBV5-1 and TRBJ1-1; 8 nucleotides agree with TRBD1. The CDR3 spans 14 residues. V shed 2 bases and J 1 base; nucleotides not matched to a gene: 1. Germline lookup yields CDR1 SGHRS and CDR2 YFSETQ. The CDR3 DNA reads TGCGCCAGCAGCTTAGACAGGGGGAACACTGAAGCTTTCTTT. This encodes CASSLDRGNTEAFF.

V and J are TRBV3-1 (or the pseudogene TRBV3-2) and TRBJ1-1; D remains unclear. The V gene lost 2 bases and the J gene lost 0 bases, with 7 bases spanning the gap. Germline CDR1 is LGHDT and CDR2 is YNNKEL (reference sequence). The CDR3 length is 14 residues. The CDR3 spells CASSQREMNTEAFF. CDR3 coding DNA: TGTGCCAGCAGCCAACGGGAGATGAACACTGAAGCTTTCTTT.

This clone was counted a few times. This chain links TRBV11-2 with TRBJ1-3, with 7 bases aligning to TRBD1. J lost 0 bases, V lost 1 base, and 6 bases had no gene match. Germline-derived CDR1 and CDR2 are SGHAT and FQNNGV. The length of the CDR3 is 17 residues. CDR3 amino acids: CASSLGLQGSSGNTIYF. The DNA of the CDR3 is TGTGCCAGCAGCTTAGGTTTACAGGGGAGCTCTGGAAACACCATATATTTT.

The V and J genes are TRBV20-1 and TRBJ2-7, with 7 bases lining up with TRBD2. Looked up from germline, CDR1 is DFQATT and CDR2 is SNEGSKA (reference sequence). Trimming cost V 7 bases and J 2 bases; bases outside gene matches: 2. The CDR3 contains 11 residues. The CDR3 nucleotides read TGCAGTGTTGGGGGGGCCTACGAGCAGTACTTC. The encoded protein is CSVGGAYEQYF.

This chain joins TRBV5-1 and TRBJ2-7; TRBD2 might be the D (6 bases). The CDR3 has 15 residues. V dropped 0 bases and J dropped 0 bases, with 10 bases sitting between them. Germline values: CDR1 SGHRS, CDR2 YFSETQ. CDR3 in DNA: TGCGCCAGCAGCTTGGGCGGGGCGAGCTCCTACGAGCAGTACTTC. Residues: CASSLGGASSYEQYF.

The chain couples TRBV7-9 to TRBJ1-2, with D possibly being TRBD1 (5 bases). The ends were cut back, 2 bases at V and 8 bases at J, with 9 bases in the middle. The CDR3 sequence is 12 residues long. Germline CDR1 is SEHNR and CDR2 is FQNEAQ (reference sequence). The CDR3 coding sequence is TGTGCCAGCAGCTTAATCCCAGGGGGCTACACCTTC. Encoded protein: CASSLIPGGYTF.

The V and J genes are TRBV5-6 and TRBJ2-7; 9 bases fit TRBD2. V lost 4 bases, J lost 6 bases, and 14 bases stayed unmatched. Germline-derived CDR1 and CDR2 are SGHDT and YYEEEE. The CDR3 is 16 amino acids. CDR3 region: CASSPTSAGGLAEQYF. The CDR3 DNA sequence: TGTGCCAGCAGCCCAACCTCGGCGGGAGGGCTCGCCGAGCAGTACTTC. The entire variable domain, with the rest obtained from reference TRBV5-6 and TRBJ2-7, is as follows: DAGVTQSPTHLIKTRGQQVTLRCSPKSGHDTVSWYQQALGQGPQFIFQYYEEEERQRGNFPDRFSGHQFPNYSSELNVNALLLGDSALYLCASSPTSAGGLAEQYFGPGTRLTVT.

V usage is TRBV5-5 and J usage is TRBJ2-5; D is possibly TRBD1 (6 bases). Germline CDR1 SGHKS, CDR2 YYEKEE (reference sequence). The CDR3 extends over 13 amino acids. Trimming cost V 5 bases and J 2 bases, with 10 bases left between them. CDR3 coding DNA: TGTGCCAGCAGATCGGGACAACAAGAGACCCAGTACTTC. It translates to CASRSGQQETQYF. Drawing the rest from reference TRBV5-5 and TRBJ2-5, the complete variable domain is DAGVTQSPTHLIKTRGQQVTLRCSPISGHKSVSWYQQVLGQGPQFIFQYYEKEERGRGNFPDRFSARQFPNYSSELNVNALLLGDSALYLCASRSGQQETQYFGPGTRLLVL.

The chain is built from TRBV11-2 and TRBJ2-3; possible D gene TRBD2, 6 bases. The V gene lost 5 bases and the J gene lost 0 bases, with 12 bases spanning the gap. The CDR3 has 15 residues. Germline CDR1 SGHAT, CDR2 FQNNGV. CDR3 region: CASSPRGASTDTQYF. The CDR3 coding sequence is TGTGCCAGCAGCCCGCGGGGTGCTAGCACAGATACGCAGTATTTT.

The chain employs TRBV7-8 and TRBJ2-6; weak D call: TRBD1 (7 bases). The V and J ends lost 5 bases and 2 bases respectively, with 13 bases between them. CDR1 and CDR2 (germline): SGHVS, FQNEAQ. CDR3 length: 16 amino acids. The CDR3 protein is CASSPGGGTGANVLTF. CDR3 coding DNA: TGTGCCAGCAGCCCTGGAGGGGGCACTGGGGCCAACGTCCTGACTTTC.

The chain recombines TRBV2 with TRBJ1-6; 7 nucleotides align to TRBD1. The V gene's germline CDR1 is SNHLY and CDR2 FYNNEI. The J segment lost 8 bases and the V segment lost 7 bases, leaving 11 bases of the junction unmatched. This CDR3 region has 15 residues. The CDR3 here is CASNLQGGADSPLHF. The CDR3 DNA reads as TGTGCCAGCAACCTCCAGGGGGGAGCCGATTCACCCCTCCACTTT.